This T cell receptor beta chain was profiled in a study of CD8 T cells in Susac syndrome. The V gene's germline CDR1 is KGHDR and CDR2 SFDVKD. The CDR3 contains 13 residues. V lost 10 bases and J lost 6; bases outside the gene matches: 6. The T cells that were sequenced for TCR beta were CD8+ and CD4+ cells from blood. RNA in amounts of about 0.5 to 1 ug was reverse transcribed with random hexamers. TCRdb passed the immunoSEQ multiplex PCR reads through MiXCR, listing each CDR3 protein once. The sample shows around 20,000 distinct CDR3 sequences, about 95% of them seen only once. The sequence was collected from a human donor in good health. The specimen sequenced was CD8+ T cells from PBMCs. This chain joins TRBV24-1 and TRBJ2-2; 8 nucleotides agree with TRBD1. CDR3 nucleotides: TGTGCCACAGGGACAGGTCGTTCCGGGGAGCTGTTTTTT. This gives the protein CATGTGRSGELFF.